This T cell receptor (beta chain) appears in the sequencing data of a study of blood T cell repertoires in COVID-19. The method was immunoSEQ multiplex PCR; TCRdb's version includes in-frame clones alone and lacks a portion of them. The table has 140,000 or so clones, around 86% seen once; the top ten hold 7.5% to 9%. This clone was recorded only once. The specimen was peripheral blood. This TCR was sampled from a human donor in a cohort sampled during active COVID-19.

CDR3 region: CASSEPRPRDTEAFF. In DNA form, the CDR3 reads TGTGCCAGCAGTGAACCTCGACCCAGGGACACTGAAGCTTTCTTT. This chain joins TRBV28 and TRBJ1-1; a weak D match, TRBD1 (5 bases). The CDR3 consists of 15 residues. The ends were cut back, 5 bases at V and 3 bases at J, with 16 bases in the middle. From germline, CDR1 is MDHEN and CDR2 SYDVKM.